This section outlines one T cell receptor beta chain sequence together with its context. The antigen is not known. CDR3 length equals 15 residues. CDR1 MGHRA and CDR2 YSYEKL come from the germline V gene. V was cut by 4 bases and J by 3 bases, with 13 bases left in between. From 5'RACE with constant-segment primers came TCR alpha and TCR beta cDNA libraries that carried sample barcodes and UMIs. TCRdb analysed the 5' RACE reads with MiXCR anew, one entry per CDR3 protein. The sample has about 310,000 distinct CDR3 sequences; just under 20% are singletons. This sample is part of a study of T-cell memory formation after mild COVID-19. Study-wide background: Each donor largely had its own TCR clusters. General study results and limits: Pre-infection memory already had some responding clones, implying cross-reactive memory joined. Second-wave clones peaking on day 37 lacked confirmed SARS-CoV-2 specificity.

The receptor's source is a man aged 18 to 30 who had mild COVID-19 (a few samples of this study predate the infection). Cell type and time point are not known. V and J are TRBV4-1 and TRBJ1-3, with no clear D. Input material: PBMCs or a T cell subset sorted from them (not recorded which). The CDR3 reads CASSRGRLFGNTIYF. CDR3 nucleotides: TGCGCCAGCAGCCGAGGCAGGTTGTTTGGAAACACCATATATTTT.